A selection of T cell receptor beta chains follows, all from one sample in a study of resident and recirculating memory T cells in vitiligo. Libraries were prepared by immunoSEQ multiplex PCR; TCRdb keeps only in-frame clonotypes and omits some of them. This table holds tens of thousands of clones, roughly nine tenths found once. Sequences were obtained from blood. These receptors originate from a male donor with vitiligo. The conserved cysteine and the conserved F or W are not part of the CDR3 here. Only part of the rows carry a size: once, few, many, or a class if the clone is expanded.

CDR3aa | j_gene | abundance | v_gene
ASSYTGGDTEAF | TRBJ1-1 | few | TRBV7-2
ASSVEGGWKETQY | TRBJ2-5 | . | TRBV9
ASSPRDSLNQPQH | TRBJ1-5 | . | TRBV28
ASTPGQGAGETQY | TRBJ2-5 | . | TRBV5-4
ASSYSDNEKLF | TRBJ1-4 | . | TRBV6-5
ASSPSVGRTQY | TRBJ2-5 | once | TRBV6-5
ASSVEAQGRVTDTQY | TRBJ2-3 | . | TRBV9
ASSLGRASYEQY | TRBJ2-7 | . | TRBV27
ASGWDSGSGNTIY | TRBJ1-3 | . | TRBV28
ASSRPGLSTYEQY | TRBJ2-7 | . | TRBV27
ASSNYAASYEQY | TRBJ2-7 | . | TRBV5-1
AWIRGMHGYT | TRBJ1-2 | . | TRBV30
ASSLEGREGDEQY | TRBJ2-7 | . | TRBV11-2
ASKVDRMAEAF | TRBJ1-1 | . | TRBV5-4
ASSLDLAGVGETQY | TRBJ2-5 | . | TRBV5-1
ASSPRDGTSNYNEQF | TRBJ2-1 | . | TRBV4-1
ASSFGSGSYEQY | TRBJ2-7 | . | TRBV5-1
ASSRLAGSGEQF | TRBJ2-1 | . | TRBV4-3
ASSVEGGRGQGTYNEQF | TRBJ2-1 | . | TRBV9
ASLEGTYNEQF | TRBJ2-1 | . | TRBV18
SVEGREGSEQF | TRBJ2-1 | . | TRBV29-1
ASSPIYRPYEQY | TRBJ2-7 | . | TRBV11-2
ASSVETSGRGGIQY | TRBJ2-4 | . | TRBV9
ASSVGRNQPQH | TRBJ1-5 | . | TRBV6-5
ASSATRQGGTTDTQY | TRBJ2-3 | once | TRBV19
ASSTGLASTDTQY | TRBJ2-3 | once | TRBV7-9
ASSELGLAGFHEQF | TRBJ2-1 | . | TRBV6-1
ASSFQRAYEQY | TRBJ2-7 | . | TRBV27
ASSPSMGSNTIY | TRBJ1-3 | . | TRBV5-1
ASSLRGNLNQPQH | TRBJ1-5 | . | TRBV7-8
ASRRSSYNEQF | TRBJ2-1 | few | TRBV6-6